The next 10 T cell receptor beta chains were all read from a single sample in a study of CD8+CD57+ T cells in acquired aplastic anemia. Those patients picked for sequencing had displayed CD8+CD57+ cell expansion on flow cytometry. Genomic DNA served as template for TCR beta VDJ and CDR3 profiling. TCRdb reanalysed the reads using MiXCR and keeps one entry per CDR3 protein. The table has roughly 80,000 distinct CDR3 sequences, roughly 72% seen once. Sequencing was done on a sample of sorted CD4+, CD8+, or CD8+CD57+ T cells (not recorded which) from PBMCs. The receptors derive from a human donor with aplastic anemia.

The chain links TRBV5-1 to TRBJ1-2, with a tentative D call TRBD1 (6 bases). The CDR3 contains 12 residues. CDR1 SGHRS and CDR2 YFSETQ come from the germline V gene. Trimming stripped 4 bases from V and 4 bases from J, with 8 bases between. As DNA, the CDR3 is TGCGCCAGCAGCCGGGACACCTATGGCTACACCTTC. Residues: CASSRDTYGYTF.

The chain couples TRBV29-1 to TRBJ1-1; the match to TRBD1 covers 7 bases. Germline CDR1 is SQVTM and CDR2 is ANQGSEA. J gave up 5 bases and V 0 bases, and 9 bases lay outside the gene matches. This CDR3 region has 15 residues. CDR3 protein: CSVEDPTGIYTEAFF. The CDR3 coding sequence is TGCAGCGTTGAAGATCCGACAGGGATCTATACTGAAGCTTTCTTT.

The chain has TRBV12-3 or TRBV12-4 and TRBJ2-7, with D possibly being TRBD1 (5 bases). Deletions cut 2 bases from V and 6 bases from J, with 14 bases between. This CDR3 comprises 14 residues. The CDR3 nucleotides read TGTGCCAGCAGTTTAAAGGCAGGGCGAGGCGAGCAGTACTTC. Translated: CASSLKAGRGEQYF.

This clonotype was seen only a few times. The chain recombines TRBV19 with TRBJ2-7; no clear D gene. The germline V gene encodes CDR1 LNHDA and CDR2 SQIVND (reference sequence). CDR3 length: 13 residues. V shed 0 bases and J shed 4 bases, with 7 bases lying between them. The CDR3 bases are TGTGCCAGTAGTATAGATCTTCCGTACGAGCAGTACTTC. This translates into CASSIDLPYEQYF.

V and J are TRBV7-2 and TRBJ1-1; TRBD1 matches at 7 bases. This CDR3 spans 12 amino acids. Germline values: CDR1 SGHTA, CDR2 FQGNSA. The V and J ends lost 3 bases and 7 bases, in that order; junction bases with no gene match: 2. CDR3 nucleotides: TGTGCCAGCAGCTTTAGGGACAGTGAAGCTTTCTTT. This codes for CASSFRDSEAFF.

V is TRBV7-9 and J is TRBJ1-2, with TRBD1 identical over 7 bases. V was pared by 4 bases and J by 2 bases, with 1 base of the junction left unmatched. Per germline, CDR1 SEHNR and CDR2 FQNEAQ (reference sequence). This CDR3 comprises 13 residues. The CDR3 reads CASSSQGNYGYTF. The CDR3 coding sequence is TGTGCCAGCAGCTCACAGGGGAACTATGGCTACACCTTC.

The rearrangement joins TRBV7-2 to TRBJ2-5; D may be TRBD2 (5 bases). Germline loops: CDR1 SGHTA, CDR2 FQGNSA. The CDR3 extends over 14 amino acids. Trimming stripped 2 bases from V and 9 bases from J, with 16 bases between. The CDR3 DNA is TGTGCCAGCAGCTTAAGTCGTCCGAACGGGGCCCAGTACTTC. This gives the protein CASSLSRPNGAQYF.

V and J are TRBV5-1 and TRBJ1-1; no reliable D call. The CDR3 extends over 12 amino acids. CDR1 SGHRS and CDR2 YFSETQ come from the germline V gene. V was shortened by 3 bases and J by 8 bases, with 11 bases between the two germline ends. The CDR3 coding sequence is TGCGCCAGCAGCTCCAATCAGGTGGAAGCTTTCTTT. Its protein product is CASSSNQVEAFF. The whole variable domain, filled in from reference TRBV5-1 and TRBJ1-1, reads KAGVTQTPRYLIKTRGQQVTLSCSPISGHRSVSWYQQTPGQGLQFLFEYFSETQRNKGNFPGRFSGRQFSNSRSEMNVSTLELGDSALYLCASSSNQVEAFFGQGTRLTVV.

The chain links TRBV7-6 to TRBJ1-1; possible D gene TRBD1, 5 bases. The germline CDR1 and CDR2 sequences are SGHVS and FNYEAQ. Trimming removed 1 base from V and 3 bases from J, with 21 bases in between. The CDR3 sequence is 18 residues long. CDR3 amino acids: CASSLVPDTTPGDTEAFF. The CDR3 DNA sequence: TGTGCCAGCAGCTTAGTCCCGGACACTACCCCCGGGGACACTGAAGCTTTCTTT.

The chain links TRBV10-3 to TRBJ2-3; 9 bases are a match to TRBD2. Germline values: CDR1 ENHRY, CDR2 SYGVKD. The V and J ends lost 8 bases and 2 bases, in that order; junction bases with no gene match: 5. The CDR3 runs 14 residues. CDR3 sequence reads: CAIVAGGLTDTQYF. The CDR3 DNA reads as TGTGCCATCGTCGCGGGGGGGCTCACAGATACGCAGTATTTT.